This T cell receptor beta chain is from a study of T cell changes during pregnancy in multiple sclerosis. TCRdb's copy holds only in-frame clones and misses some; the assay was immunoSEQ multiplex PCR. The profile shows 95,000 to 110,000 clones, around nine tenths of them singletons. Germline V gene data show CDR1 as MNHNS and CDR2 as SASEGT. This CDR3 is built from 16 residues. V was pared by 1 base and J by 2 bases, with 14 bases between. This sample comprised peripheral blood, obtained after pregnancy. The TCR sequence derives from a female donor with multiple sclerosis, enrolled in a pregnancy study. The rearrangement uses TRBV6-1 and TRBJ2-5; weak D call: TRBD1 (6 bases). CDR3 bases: TGTGCCAGCAGTGAAGTGAAACCGGGACAACAAGAGACCCAGTACTTC. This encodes CASSEVKPGQQETQYF.